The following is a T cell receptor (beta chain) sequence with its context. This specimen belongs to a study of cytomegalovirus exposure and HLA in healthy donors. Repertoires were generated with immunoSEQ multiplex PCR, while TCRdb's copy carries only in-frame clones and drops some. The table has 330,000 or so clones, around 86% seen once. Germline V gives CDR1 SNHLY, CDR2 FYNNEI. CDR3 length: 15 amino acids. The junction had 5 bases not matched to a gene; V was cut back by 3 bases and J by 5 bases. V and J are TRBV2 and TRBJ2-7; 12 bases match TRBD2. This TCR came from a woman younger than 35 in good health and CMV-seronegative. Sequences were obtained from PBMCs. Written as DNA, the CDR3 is TGTGCCAGCAGTGACCGACTAGCGGGAGTGAACGAGCAGTACTTC. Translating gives CASSDRLAGVNEQYF.